A single sample is the source of the 24 T cell receptor beta chains below, sequenced in a study of T cell responses to AZD1222 COVID-19 vaccine. The data were produced by immunoSEQ multiplex PCR, yet TCRdb's version contains in-frame clones alone and is incomplete. The sample holds more than 100,000 clones, roughly nine tenths seen once. The source was peripheral blood, collected 28 days after the second AZD1222 dose. Every receptor here comes from an adult who received the AZD1222 COVID-19 vaccine.

This chain connects TRBV7-2 to TRBJ2-3, with 12 bases identical to TRBD2. Trimming removed 3 bases from V and 2 bases from J; junction bases left unmatched: 6. From germline, CDR1 is SGHTA and CDR2 FQGNSA. CDR3 length: 17 amino acids. The chain's CDR3 is CASSFSLAGGPTDTQYF. CDR3 nucleotide sequence: TGTGCCAGCAGCTTTAGTCTAGCGGGGGGGCCCACAGATACGCAGTATTTT.

This sequence joins TRBV5-6 and TRBJ1-2, with no clear D. Per germline, CDR1 SGHDT and CDR2 YYEEEE. This CDR3 is 13 amino acids long. Trimming took off 1 base at V and 4 bases at J, with 8 bases between the two ends. The CDR3 here is CASSLQRLYGYTF. The DNA for the CDR3 is TGTGCCAGCAGCTTGCAGAGACTCTATGGCTACACCTTC.

J is TRBJ2-1 and V is TRBV7-6; 9 bases fit TRBD2. V was pared by 4 bases and J by 2 bases, with 15 bases of the junction left unmatched. From germline, CDR1 is SGHVS and CDR2 FNYEAQ. There are 19 residues in the CDR3. The CDR3 reads CASSSQTPTLAGTYNEQFF. CDR3 coding DNA: TGTGCCAGCAGCTCGCAGACCCCCACTCTAGCGGGGACCTACAATGAGCAGTTCTTC.

The CDR3 spells CASSSKEDRGREKLFF. The CDR3 DNA sequence: TGTGCCAGCAGCTCAAAAGAGGACAGGGGTAGGGAAAAACTGTTTTTT. The gene calls are TRBV5-4 and TRBJ1-4, with TRBD1 matching 9 bases. The V segment lost 3 bases and the J segment 8 bases; nucleotides outside the gene matches: 11. Germline lookup yields CDR1 SGHNT and CDR2 YYREEE (reference sequence). The CDR3 totals 16 residues.

This chain uses TRBV19 with TRBJ1-2, with 9 nucleotides matching TRBD1. The V and J ends lost 6 bases and 7 bases, in that order; junction bases with no gene match: 12. The germline CDR1 and CDR2 sequences are LNHDA and SQIVND (reference sequence). The CDR3 contains 15 residues. CDR3 coding DNA: TGTGCCAGTAGAACCCAACAGGGGGCCCTCGGTGGCTACACCTTC. Encoded protein: CASRTQQGALGGYTF.

This clone was detected a few times. The chain links TRBV2 to TRBJ1-5, with D possibly TRBD1 on 5 matching bases. Deletions cut 0 bases from V and 4 bases from J, with 10 bases between. Germline V gene lookup returns CDR1 SNHLY and CDR2 FYNNEI. The CDR3 has 15 amino acids. The CDR3 DNA is TGTGCCAGCAGTGAAGCGCGGGGGAGAAATCAGCCCCAGCATTTT. It codes for CASSEARGRNQPQHF. Complete variable domain (other parts from reference TRBV2 and TRBJ1-5): EPEVTQTPSHQVTQMGQEVILRCVPISNHLYFYWYRQILGQKVEFLVSFYNNEISEKSEIFDDQFSVERPDGSNFTLKIRSTKLEDSAMYFCASSEARGRNQPQHFGDGTRLSIL.

This clone has only one observation. The V gene is TRBV3-1 (or the pseudogene TRBV3-2), the J gene TRBJ2-7; TRBD2 matches 10 bases. CDR3 length: 14 residues. Looked up from germline, CDR1 is LGHDT and CDR2 is YNNKEL (reference sequence). The J segment lost 7 bases and the V segment lost 4 bases, leaving 7 bases of the junction unmatched. This chain's CDR3 is CASSLLAGDGEQYF. DNA for the CDR3: TGTGCCAGCAGCCTTCTAGCGGGGGATGGGGAGCAGTACTTC.

The J gene is TRBJ2-5, the V gene TRBV28, with D perhaps given as TRBD1 or TRBD2 (6 bases each). This CDR3 comprises 14 residues. V lost 8 bases to trimming and J lost 5 bases, with 18 bases between them. CDR1 is MDHEN, CDR2 SYDVKM, per germline. The CDR3 coding sequence is TGTGCCAGCGAGGGGGGTGGGGCGCAGGAGACCCAGTACTTC. Protein sequence: CASEGGGAQETQYF.

The chain combines TRBV13 with TRBJ2-3; 7 bases match TRBD2. Germline V gene sequence: CDR1 PRHDT, CDR2 FYEKMQ (reference sequence). CDR3 size: 17 residues. V dropped 5 bases and J dropped 0; count of bases not matched to a gene: 11. The chain's CDR3 is CASSRWSSSGSTDTQYF. The CDR3 DNA reads TGTGCCAGCAGCCGCTGGTCGTCTAGCGGTAGCACAGATACGCAGTATTTT.

This chain links TRBV5-1 with TRBJ2-7; D not resolved. CDR1 and CDR2 (germline): SGHRS, YFSETQ. The CDR3 runs 15 residues. Trimming removed 2 bases at V and 2 bases at J, with 14 bases between. CDR3 nucleotides: TGCGCCAGCAGCTTAGCTGGTCCCTCAACCTACGAGCAGTACTTC. Translating it yields CASSLAGPSTYEQYF.

CDR3 coding DNA: TGTGCCAGCAGTTACGCCGGGGCGATTAGCGGCTACACCTTC. As protein: CASSYAGAISGYTF. The chain recombines TRBV6-5 with TRBJ1-2; TRBD1 might be the D (5 bases). The CDR3 length is 14 residues. Germline CDR1 reads MNHEY; CDR2 reads SVGAGI. With 2 bases removed from V and 8 bases from J, the gap between germline ends came to 15 bases.

J is TRBJ2-1 and V is TRBV13, with 7 bases matching TRBD1. Germline CDR1 is PRHDT and CDR2 is FYEKMQ (reference sequence). V lost 4 bases, J lost 4 bases, and 10 bases stayed unmatched. This CDR3 is built from 16 residues. The CDR3 sequence is CASSSLRTGGYNEQFF. The DNA for the CDR3 is TGTGCCAGCAGCTCCCTGAGGACAGGAGGATACAATGAGCAGTTCTTC.

This chain links TRBV9 with TRBJ2-2, with D unclear. The CDR3 runs to 15 residues. Germline-derived CDR1 and CDR2 are SGDLS and YYNGEE. V lost 0 bases and J lost 0, with 6 bases in between. For the CDR3, the DNA is TGTGCCAGCAGCGTAGAAGCCACGAACACCGGGGAGCTGTTTTTT. It codes for CASSVEATNTGELFF.

The V call is TRBV5-1, the J call TRBJ1-1, with 10 bases fitting TRBD1. This CDR3 contains 15 residues. The trim removed 1 base at V and 4 bases at J, leaving 4 bases unmatched. Germline CDR1 reads SGHRS; CDR2 reads YFSETQ. CDR3 coding DNA: TGCGCCAGCAGCTTGATGACAGGGGGCGTCACTGAAGCTTTCTTT. It is translated as CASSLMTGGVTEAFF.

The chain links TRBV6-5 to TRBJ1-2; 10 bases are shared with TRBD1. Germline V CDR1 and CDR2: MNHEY, SVGAGI. The CDR3 is made up of 16 amino acids. J was trimmed by 4 bases and V by 2 bases; bases with no gene match: 7. The CDR3, as DNA: TGTGCCAGCAGTTACCAACGACAGGGGGCAGGCTATGGCTACACCTTC. This translates into CASSYQRQGAGYGYTF.

V and J are TRBV6-1 and TRBJ1-6; D ambiguous. Germline assignment: CDR1 MNHNS and CDR2 SASEGT. The CDR3 runs to 14 residues. V was pared by 3 bases and J by 5 bases, with 8 bases between. CDR3 amino acids: CASSESGDNSPLHF. DNA of the CDR3: TGTGCCAGCAGTGAGTCGGGTGATAATTCACCCCTCCACTTT.

The V call is TRBV7-3, the J call TRBJ2-2, with D possibly being TRBD1 (6 bases). Trimming stripped 2 bases from V and 8 bases from J, with 21 bases between. Germline CDR1 and CDR2: SGHTA and FQGTGA. CDR3 length: 17 amino acids. CDR3 nucleotide sequence: TGTGCCAGCAGCTTACAGCCGGCAGGGGAGAAAAGGGGGGAGCTGTTTTTT. It translates to CASSLQPAGEKRGELFF. Full variable domain (rest looked up from reference TRBV7-3 and TRBJ2-2): GAGVSQTPSNKVTEKGKYVELRCDPISGHTALYWYRQSLGQGPEFLIYFQGTGAADDSGLPNDRFFAVRPEGSVSTLKIQRTERGDSAVYLCASSLQPAGEKRGELFFGEGSRLTVL.

This clone was detected a few times. The chain uses TRBV7-9 and TRBJ2-7, with 10 bases lining up with TRBD2. V was clipped by 5 bases and J by 1 base; unmatched bases: 5. Looked up from germline, CDR1 is SEHNR and CDR2 is FQNEAQ (reference sequence). This CDR3 comprises 15 residues. This CDR3 is CASSQTSGLSYEQYF. The DNA for the CDR3 is TGTGCCAGCAGCCAGACTAGCGGGTTATCCTACGAGCAGTACTTC.

The gene calls are TRBV6-4 and TRBJ1-2; 7 nucleotides line up with TRBD1. V was pared by 6 bases and J by 6 bases, with 7 bases of the junction left unmatched. The CDR3 is made up of 13 amino acids. Germline loops: CDR1 MRHNA, CDR2 SNTAGT. The CDR3 is CASRPTGSDGYTF. CDR3 nucleotides: TGTGCCAGCAGGCCGACAGGGTCAGATGGCTACACCTTC.

This chain joins TRBV19 and TRBJ1-1; maybe TRBD1 (5 bases). Germline V gene lookup returns CDR1 LNHDA and CDR2 SQIVND (reference sequence). Trimming cost V 6 bases and J 7 bases, with 15 bases left between them. There are 13 residues in the CDR3. CDR3 sequence (DNA): TGTGCCAGTAGGATGGTGGGGCCCGATGAAGCTTTCTTT. This codes for CASRMVGPDEAFF.

This clone has just one count. The rearrangement links TRBV5-1 to TRBJ1-2; 7 nucleotides agree with TRBD1. Germline trimming cut 1 base from V and 8 bases from J; bases unmatched to any gene: 5. The germline V gene encodes CDR1 SGHRS and CDR2 YFSETQ. The CDR3 is 13 amino acids. CDR3 nucleotides: TGCGCCAGCAGCTTGCCCACAGGGGAAGGCTACACCTTC. Its translation is CASSLPTGEGYTF. The full variable domain, with the rest looked up from reference TRBV5-1 and TRBJ1-2, is KAGVTQTPRYLIKTRGQQVTLSCSPISGHRSVSWYQQTPGQGLQFLFEYFSETQRNKGNFPGRFSGRQFSNSRSEMNVSTLELGDSALYLCASSLPTGEGYTFGSGTRLTVV.

Comment on this clone: At one end the junction does not follow the germline gene, possibly because of a read error. The V call is TRBV7-7, the J call TRBJ1-4; 7 nucleotides agree with TRBD1. This CDR3 has 18 residues. Germline lookup yields CDR1 SSHAT and CDR2 FNYEAQ (reference sequence). The CDR3 is CASSLVFLTGRLREKLFF. The CDR3, as DNA: TGTGCTAGCAGCTTAGTCTTCCTGACAGGGAGGCTTCGAGAAAAACTGTTTTTT.

V gene TRBV7-2 combines with J gene TRBJ1-1; tentative D call: TRBD1 (5 bases). CDR3 length: 14 residues. The V and J ends lost 5 bases and 5 bases respectively, with 15 bases between them. Germline V gene lookup returns CDR1 SGHTA and CDR2 FQGNSA. This CDR3 reads CASSPQGVGTEAFF. The CDR3 DNA follows: TGTGCCAGCAGCCCCCAGGGAGTAGGAACTGAAGCTTTCTTT.

The chain employs TRBV30 and TRBJ1-6; D gene unclear. The ends were cut back, 3 bases at V and 4 bases at J, with 13 bases in the middle. The germline V gene encodes CDR1 GTSNPN and CDR2 SVGIG (reference sequence). The CDR3 runs 15 residues. Here the CDR3 reads CAWRGLGNYNSPLHF. In DNA, the CDR3 is TGTGCCTGGAGGGGGTTGGGTAATTATAATTCACCCCTCCACTTT.